Listed below are T cell receptor beta chains from one sample, sequenced in a study of human T cells and chemical hapten exposure. TCRdb re-called the RACE reads through MiXCR, storing one row per CDR3 protein. The sample includes more than 65,000 distinct CDR3 sequences, 32% of them seen just once. This material consisted of whole blood, taken in connection with sensitization to the hapten diphenylcyclopropenone (DPC). These receptors were obtained from a man aged 40-55 years with alopecia areata. Some clones in this sample may be carry-over from other donors' samples. Both conserved end residues are part of each CDR3. The order of the fields is V gene, clone size, D gene, J gene, CDR3 protein, CDR3 DNA. The D gene is left open where the match is weak. Only some rows state a clone size, as once, few, many or a class for expanded clones.

V: TRBV28
size: few
D: .
J: TRBJ2-1
CDR3: CASRLGIYNEQFF
DNA: TGTGCCAGCAGATTAGGTATCTACAATGAGCAGTTCTTC

V: TRBV7-9
size: few
D: .
J: TRBJ1-1
CDR3: CASSLDNTEAFF
DNA: TGTGCCAGCAGCTTGGACAACACTGAAGCTTTCTTT

V: TRBV9
size: .
D: TRBD1
J: TRBJ1-3
CDR3: CASSVGGQASGNTIYF
DNA: TGTGCCAGCAGCGTAGGCGGACAGGCATCTGGAAACACCATATATTTT

V: TRBV15
size: .
D: .
J: TRBJ1-5
CDR3: CATSRGRIGGSDQPQHF
DNA: TGTGCCACCAGCAGAGGAAGGATTGGGGGGTCTGATCAGCCCCAGCATTTT

V: TRBV20-1
size: few
D: .
J: TRBJ1-6
CDR3: CSARDRGLAYNSPLHF
DNA: TGCAGTGCTAGAGACAGGGGACTCGCCTATAATTCACCCCTCCACTTT

V: TRBV6-5
size: .
D: TRBD2
J: TRBJ2-2
CDR3: CASSYSTLAGEITGELFF
DNA: TGTGCCAGCAGTTACTCGACCCTAGCGGGAGAAATCACCGGGGAGCTGTTTTTT

V: TRBV12-5
size: once
D: .
J: TRBJ2-7
CDR3: CASGLTRERSYEQYF
DNA: TGTGCTAGTGGTTTGACCCGGGAGAGGTCCTACGAGCAGTACTTC

V: TRBV20-1
size: .
D: .
J: TRBJ2-1
CDR3: CSARGGLTNEQFF
DNA: TGCAGTGCTAGAGGCGGCCTGACCAATGAGCAGTTCTTC

V: TRBV6-2/TRBV6-3
size: few
D: .
J: TRBJ1-5
CDR3: CASSLGAGRTNQPQHF
DNA: TGTGCCAGCAGCCTCGGTGCAGGAAGGACCAATCAGCCCCAGCATTTT

V: TRBV7-6
size: few
D: .
J: TRBJ2-3
CDR3: CASRASWGAGTDTQYF
DNA: TGTGCCAGCAGGGCCTCTTGGGGGGCAGGAACAGATACGCAGTATTTT

V: TRBV20-1
size: .
D: TRBD1
J: TRBJ2-3
CDR3: CSATQGAGDTQYF
DNA: TGCAGTGCCACACAGGGGGCTGGAGATACGCAGTATTTT

V: TRBV20-1
size: .
D: .
J: TRBJ2-7
CDR3: CSARDDSYEQYF
DNA: TGCAGTGCTAGGGACGACTCCTACGAGCAGTACTTC

V: TRBV29-1
size: .
D: TRBD1
J: TRBJ1-1
CDR3: CSVGDRGLTETFF
DNA: TGCAGCGTCGGGGACAGGGGGCTTACTGAAACTTTCTTT

V: TRBV9
size: few
D: TRBD1
J: TRBJ1-1
CDR3: CASSPHPTGTEAFF
DNA: TGTGCCAGCAGCCCCCACCCGACAGGGACTGAAGCTTTCTTT

V: TRBV6-5
size: .
D: TRBD2
J: TRBJ2-7
CDR3: CASTLTVGGDYEQYF
DNA: TGTGCCAGCACCCTCACGGTGGGGGGGGACTACGAGCAGTACTTC

V: TRBV20-1
size: .
D: TRBD2
J: TRBJ2-3
CDR3: CSASPAGAADTQYF
DNA: TGCAGTGCTAGTCCAGCGGGAGCGGCAGATACGCAGTATTTT

V: TRBV12-3/TRBV12-4
size: .
D: .
J: TRBJ2-7
CDR3: CASSLDKLSYEQYF
DNA: TGTGCCAGCAGTTTAGATAAGTTAAGCTACGAGCAGTACTTC

V: TRBV7-2
size: few
D: TRBD2
J: TRBJ2-1
CDR3: CASSALKGLAARTLYNEQFF
DNA: TGTGCCAGCAGCGCCCTTAAGGGACTAGCGGCAAGGACATTGTACAATGAGCAGTTCTTC

V: TRBV24-1
size: few
D: TRBD2
J: TRBJ2-1
CDR3: CATSPGLAGGNEQFF
DNA: TGTGCCACCAGTCCGGGACTAGCGGGAGGAAATGAGCAGTTCTTC

V: TRBV9
size: .
D: .
J: TRBJ2-5
CDR3: CASSVVGETQYF
DNA: TGTGCCAGCAGCGTAGTCGGAGAGACCCAGTACTTC

V: TRBV28
size: few
D: .
J: TRBJ1-1
CDR3: CASSLILGNTEAFF
DNA: TGTGCCAGCAGTTTAATTCTGGGGAACACTGAAGCTTTCTTT

V: TRBV6-5
size: few
D: .
J: TRBJ2-3
CDR3: CASGRVTDTQYF
DNA: TGTGCCAGCGGAAGGGTAACAGATACGCAGTATTTT

V: TRBV20-1
size: .
D: TRBD1
J: TRBJ1-3
CDR3: CSADEQGTGNTIYF
DNA: TGCAGTGCGGACGAACAGGGGACCGGAAACACCATATATTTT

V: TRBV18
size: .
D: TRBD1
J: TRBJ1-1
CDR3: CASSNRDRGSRTEAFF
DNA: TGTGCCAGCTCAAACCGGGACAGGGGATCGAGAACTGAAGCTTTCTTT

V: TRBV28
size: few
D: .
J: TRBJ1-5
CDR3: CASSLLQSTMHSNQPQHF
DNA: TGTGCCAGCAGTTTATTGCAGTCCACGATGCATAGCAATCAGCCCCAGCATTTT

V: TRBV5-1
size: few
D: .
J: TRBJ2-1
CDR3: CASSPVPGGINEQFF
DNA: TGCGCCAGCAGCCCGGTTCCAGGCGGTATCAATGAGCAGTTCTTC

V: TRBV24-1
size: few
D: .
J: TRBJ2-2
CDR3: CATSLQGANTGELFF
DNA: TGTGCCACCAGCCTACAGGGAGCGAACACCGGGGAGCTGTTTTTT

V: TRBV15
size: few
D: TRBD1
J: TRBJ1-5
CDR3: CATSKTGAGDQPQHF
DNA: TGTGCCACCAGCAAGACAGGGGCGGGGGATCAGCCCCAGCATTTT

V: TRBV3-1
size: few
D: .
J: TRBJ1-5
CDR3: CASSQGRYQPQHF
DNA: TGTGCCAGCAGCCAAGGACGGTATCAGCCCCAGCATTTT

V: TRBV29-1
size: few
D: .
J: TRBJ2-3
CDR3: CSVARGQVTDTQYF
DNA: TGCAGCGTTGCCCGAGGTCAGGTTACAGATACGCAGTATTTT

V: TRBV28
size: .
D: .
J: TRBJ2-3
CDR3: CASSDQRSTDTQYF
DNA: TGTGCCAGCAGTGACCAGCGGAGCACAGATACGCAGTATTTT

V: TRBV19
size: .
D: .
J: TRBJ2-1
CDR3: CASSIDKSSYNEQFF
DNA: TGTGCCAGTAGTATAGACAAGAGCTCCTACAATGAGCAGTTCTTC

V: TRBV7-9
size: few
D: TRBD1
J: TRBJ2-2
CDR3: CASSTPGRGRSGTGELFF
DNA: TGTGCCAGCAGCACACCGGGCAGGGGGCGTTCGGGCACCGGGGAGCTGTTTTTT

V: TRBV12-3/TRBV12-4
size: few
D: TRBD1
J: TRBJ1-6
CDR3: CASSRDRGLSPLHF
DNA: TGTGCCAGCAGTAGGGACAGGGGGCTTTCACCCCTCCACTTT

V: TRBV7-2
size: many
D: TRBD2
J: TRBJ2-1
CDR3: CASRLAGGLGFVDEQFF
DNA: TGTGCCAGCAGGTTAGCGGGTGGTCTCGGATTCGTAGATGAGCAGTTCTTC

V: TRBV5-1
size: .
D: .
J: TRBJ2-7
CDR3: CASSLSLATISYEQYF
DNA: TGCGCCAGCAGCTTAAGTCTAGCGACAATATCCTACGAGCAGTACTTC

V: TRBV2
size: .
D: TRBD1
J: TRBJ1-1
CDR3: CASSPDRGWKGTEAFF
DNA: TGTGCCAGCAGTCCTGACAGGGGCTGGAAAGGCACTGAAGCTTTCTTT

V: TRBV20-1
size: .
D: .
J: TRBJ1-5
CDR3: CSATPPRGGNQPQHF
DNA: TGCAGTGCTACCCCCCCTAGAGGCGGCAATCAGCCCCAGCATTTT

V: TRBV4-1
size: .
D: .
J: TRBJ1-2
CDR3: CASSQVGPGSNYGYTF
DNA: TGCGCCAGCAGCCAAGTGGGCCCGGGGAGTAACTATGGCTACACCTTC

V: TRBV4-1
size: .
D: .
J: TRBJ2-1
CDR3: CASSQVWTHPSGQFF
DNA: TGCGCCAGCAGCCAAGTGTGGACCCACCCAAGTGGGCAGTTCTTC